This T cell receptor (beta chain) was profiled in a study of blood T cell repertoires in COVID-19. Across the study: The United States, Italy and Spain supplied acute and convalescent COVID-19 samples. PBMCs, B-cell-depleted T cells, or T cells were the source of the cDNA or gDNA that made up the material.

Enrollment of patients from Seattle took place during active infection, with longitudinal follow-up. Original handling: Nucleated cell number was recorded as an estimate derived from reference gene primer amplification. TCRdb keeps only in-frame clones here, not all; method: immunoSEQ multiplex PCR. V and J calls and clone size are those listed in that table; D and trimming were worked out from the DNA. The table lists about 410,000 clones, 75% to 90% of them singletons, with approximately 1.5% in the top ten. Deletions cut 5 bases from V and 5 bases from J, with 6 bases between. The CDR3 is made up of 12 amino acids.

This sequence was found in a woman aged 40-49 years with COVID-19, enrolled during active disease. The chain uses TRBV12-3 or TRBV12-4 and TRBJ1-4, with D uncertain. The sequenced sample was peripheral blood. The CDR3 reads CASSPSNEKLFF. In DNA form, the CDR3 reads TGTGCCAGCAGTCCCTCGAATGAAAAACTGTTTTTT.